These 13 T cell receptor beta chains were all obtained from the same sample, sequenced in a study of cytomegalovirus exposure and HLA in healthy donors. In the PCR, 60 Vbeta and 13 Jbeta primers were used. Sequenced by immunoSEQ multiplex PCR; TCRdb stores in-frame clones only, minus some. The sample lists 35,000 to 50,000 clones; over 75% were seen once. Sequenced: PBMCs. These receptors were taken from a man aged 50 or older in good health and CMV-seronegative.

The gene calls are TRBV7-2 and TRBJ1-5; maybe TRBD1 (6 bases). CDR1 is SGHTA and CDR2 is FQGNSA in the germline V gene. This CDR3 is built from 15 residues. Trimming pared 1 base from V and 5 bases from J, leaving 12 bases between. This CDR3 reads CASSLGSTGHQPQHF. The CDR3 DNA sequence: TGTGCCAGCAGCTTAGGTTCGACAGGACATCAGCCCCAGCATTTT.

This rearrangement joins TRBV6-5 to TRBJ1-5; possible D gene TRBD1, 5 bases. The CDR3 is made up of 14 amino acids. Deletions cut 6 bases from V and 2 bases from J, with 11 bases between. Germline V gene data show CDR1 as MNHEY and CDR2 as SVGAGI. The CDR3 DNA reads TGTGCCAGCAGCCTGGACATCGGCAATCAGCCCCAGCATTTT. Protein: CASSLDIGNQPQHF.

The chain uses TRBV4-1 and TRBJ2-7, with D possibly TRBD1 on 7 matching bases. The CDR3 covers 16 residues. V shed 1 base and J shed 1 base, with 14 bases lying between them. Germline lookup yields CDR1 MGHRA and CDR2 YSYEKL. CDR3 DNA: TGCGCCAGCAGCCAAGCCCCACAGGGGAGGTCCTACGAGCAGTACTTC. Translating it yields CASSQAPQGRSYEQYF.

This chain connects TRBV5-1 to TRBJ2-5, with D possibly being TRBD2 (6 bases). CDR3 length: 14 residues. Germline lookup yields CDR1 SGHRS and CDR2 YFSETQ. The V end was cut by 4 bases, the J end by 7 bases, with 17 bases between. The CDR3, as DNA: TGCGCCAGCAGCCAATCGGCTAGCGAGGGGACCCAGTACTTC. Protein product: CASSQSASEGTQYF.

The chain links TRBV12-5 to TRBJ2-1, with D possibly TRBD1 on 6 matching bases. In germline, CDR1 is LGHNT, CDR2 FRNRAP. V lost 7 bases, J lost 2 bases, and 24 bases lay in between. The CDR3 contains 18 residues. This chain's CDR3 is CASVLGLTGKRTYNEQFF. For the CDR3, the DNA is TGTGCTAGTGTCTTAGGTCTGACAGGAAAAAGAACCTACAATGAGCAGTTCTTC. The entire variable domain, with the rest obtained from reference TRBV12-5 and TRBJ2-1, is as follows: DARVTQTPRHKVTEMGQEVTMRCQPILGHNTVFWYRQTMMQGLELLAYFRNRAPLDDSGMPKDRFSAEMPDATLATLKIQPSEPRDSAVYFCASVLGLTGKRTYNEQFFGPGTRLTVL.

The V call is TRBV9, the J call TRBJ1-3; perhaps TRBD1 as D (5 bases). From germline, CDR1 is SGDLS and CDR2 YYNGEE. V shed 2 bases and J shed 0 bases, with 9 bases lying between them. The CDR3 has 15 amino acids. For the CDR3, the DNA is TGTGCCAGCAGCGTGGGAGGGGACTCTGGAAACACCATATATTTT. It encodes CASSVGGDSGNTIYF.

The rearrangement uses TRBV7-9 and TRBJ1-2, with D possibly TRBD1 on 6 matching bases. There are 17 residues in the CDR3. CDR1 and CDR2 (germline): SEHNR, FQNEAQ (reference sequence). Deletions cut 1 base from V and 0 bases from J, with 15 bases between. CDR3 loop: CASSLDTGLPPNYGYTF. As DNA, the CDR3 is TGTGCCAGCAGCTTAGATACAGGGTTACCTCCTAACTATGGCTACACCTTC.

V gene TRBV4-1 combines with J gene TRBJ2-1; 12 bases agree with TRBD2. The CDR3 has 18 residues. In germline, CDR1 is MGHRA, CDR2 YSYEKL. V lost 4 bases and J lost 9; bases outside the gene matches: 16. Here the CDR3 reads CASSPRLAGEGSGSEQFF. For the CDR3, the DNA is TGCGCCAGCAGCCCCCGACTAGCGGGAGAGGGATCGGGTAGTGAGCAGTTCTTC.

On this clone: The same CDR3 also results from other DNA sequences found in this sample. The chain is built from TRBV19 and TRBJ1-5; TRBD1 matches at 7 bases. The germline V gene encodes CDR1 LNHDA and CDR2 SQIVND (reference sequence). This CDR3 is built from 15 residues. With 3 bases clipped from V and 2 bases from J, the junction kept 4 bases outside the gene matches. The CDR3 DNA reads as TGTGCCAGTAGTATCGGTACAGGGGGCAATCAGCCCCAGCATTTT. The encoded protein is CASSIGTGGNQPQHF.

This rearrangement joins TRBV19 to TRBJ1-5; TRBD1 matches at 7 bases. Germline trimming cut 4 bases from V and 4 bases from J; bases unmatched to any gene: 10. Germline V gives CDR1 LNHDA, CDR2 SQIVND (reference sequence). This CDR3 comprises 16 residues. The CDR3, as DNA: TGTGCCAGTAGTACTGGGGACAGAAACTTAAATCAGCCCCAGCATTTT. It codes for CASSTGDRNLNQPQHF. The full variable domain, completed using reference TRBV19 and TRBJ1-5, is DGGITQSPKYLFRKEGQNVTLSCEQNLNHDAMYWYRQDPGQGLRLIYYSQIVNDFQKGDIAEGYSVSREKKESFPLTVTSAQKNPTAFYLCASSTGDRNLNQPQHFGDGTRLSIL.

The rearrangement uses TRBV7-2 and TRBJ2-7, with 9 positions matching TRBD2. This CDR3 region has 14 residues. After removal of 3 bases from V and 5 bases from J, the junction contained 5 bases not matched to a gene. Germline V CDR1 and CDR2: SGHTA, FQGNSA. Here the CDR3 reads CASSFSGTSNEQYF. CDR3 nucleotide sequence: TGTGCCAGCAGCTTTTCCGGGACTAGCAACGAGCAGTACTTC.

Concerning this clone itself: One end of the junction does not line up with germline, which may come from a read error. The chain carries TRBV4-1 and TRBJ2-2; TRBD1 matches 7 bases. Germline V gene sequence: CDR1 MGHRA, CDR2 YSYEKL. The CDR3 extends over 17 amino acids. CDR3 amino acids: CASSKGTGTANTWELFF. The CDR3 region has the DNA TGCGCCAGCAGCAAAGGCACCGGGACAGCGAACACCTGGGAGCTGTTTTTT.

The rearrangement uses TRBV6-5 and TRBJ1-1, with D perhaps matching TRBD1 (6 bases). Trimming shortened V by 0 bases and J by 6 bases, and 11 bases separated the two germline ends. This CDR3 comprises 14 residues. Germline CDR1 MNHEY, CDR2 SVGAGI. DNA of the CDR3: TGTGCCAGCAGTTACTCAGCGGGGGCGCCTGAAGCTTTCTTT. It yields the protein CASSYSAGAPEAFF.